Sequencing of this T cell receptor beta chain was carried out in a study of T cells in localized non-small cell lung cancer. General observations from the study: Tumor showed lower T cell clonality than uninvolved adjacent lung, where it was highest. Across samples, adjacent lung featured a median around 60 of the top 100 tumor clones. Sequencing involved a lone tumor region, leaving heterogeneity possible.

The assay was immunoSEQ multiplex PCR, and TCRdb's table has in-frame clones only and misses some. The table includes some 78,000 clones, 84% detected once. This clone was counted once. Antigen specificity is unknown. V lost 2 bases to trimming and J lost 3 bases, with 17 bases between them. Germline-derived CDR1 and CDR2 are SGHRS and YFSETQ. The CDR3 totals 16 residues. The sequencing here drew on peripheral blood, taken before any cancer treatment. V and J are TRBV5-1 and TRBJ1-1; a possible D gene is TRBD1 (6 bases). This clonotype was obtained from a man aged 35 to 69 with stage I lung adenocarcinoma. The CDR3: CASSLGGDIRYTEAFF. CDR3 DNA: TGCGCCAGCAGCTTAGGCGGGGACATAAGGTACACTGAAGCTTTCTTT.